The 9 T cell receptor beta chains listed next were all sequenced from one sample in a study of blood T cell repertoires in COVID-19. The data were produced by immunoSEQ multiplex PCR, yet TCRdb's version contains in-frame clones alone and is incomplete. Among over 200,000 clones listed, 87% were seen once. Input material: peripheral blood. Receptors originate from a woman younger than 35 who had recovered from COVID-19.

This clone was observed a handful of times. The rearrangement links TRBV30 to TRBJ2-7; no definite D call. Trimming left V 0 bases short and J 0 bases short, with 9 bases between. Germline-derived CDR1 and CDR2 are GTSNPN and SVGIG (reference sequence). CDR3 length equals 14 residues. The CDR3 DNA follows: TGTGCCTGGAGTGTAGGTACAGTCTCCTACGAGCAGTACTTC. Its translation: CAWSVGTVSYEQYF. The full variable domain, its missing parts supplied by reference TRBV30 and TRBJ2-7, is SQTIHQWPATLVQPVGSPLSLECTVEGTSNPNLYWYRQAAGRGLQLLFYSVGIGQISSEVPQNLSASRPQDRQFILSSKKLLLSDSGFYLCAWSVGTVSYEQYFGPGTRLTVT.

The chain uses TRBV11-2 and TRBJ1-2, with a weak D call TRBD1 (6 bases). Per germline, CDR1 SGHAT and CDR2 FQNNGV. The CDR3 has 15 amino acids. Deletions cut 5 bases from V and 0 bases from J, with 13 bases between. The CDR3 DNA sequence: TGTGCCAGCAGCCAATCGGGGGGCTCTAACTATGGCTACACCTTC. This encodes CASSQSGGSNYGYTF.

The chain has TRBV20-1 and TRBJ1-2; maybe TRBD1 (5 bases). Germline V CDR1 and CDR2: DFQATT, SNEGSKA (reference sequence). This CDR3 has 11 residues. Trimming removed 6 bases from V and 8 bases from J, with 13 bases in between. The CDR3 DNA follows: TGCAGTGCGGAGAGACAGAAGGGCTACACCTTC. Translating gives CSAERQKGYTF.

This chain joins TRBV6-5 and TRBJ2-2, with 8 bases aligning to TRBD2. The CDR3 consists of 16 residues. Germline V gene sequence: CDR1 MNHEY, CDR2 SVGAGI. The trim removed 0 bases at V and 3 bases at J, leaving 3 bases unmatched. CDR3 coding DNA: TGTGCCAGCAGTTACTCTACTAGCGGATACACCGGGGAGCTGTTTTTT. It specifies CASSYSTSGYTGELFF.

The V gene is TRBV2, the J gene TRBJ1-2, with a tentative D call TRBD1 (6 bases). This CDR3 is 13 amino acids long. Germline CDR1 is SNHLY and CDR2 is FYNNEI. The V gene lost 8 bases and the J gene lost 6 bases, with 16 bases spanning the gap. CDR3 coding DNA: TGTGCCAGCGGGCGGAAACAGGGAAATGGCTACACCTTC. This encodes CASGRKQGNGYTF.

V usage is TRBV19 and J usage is TRBJ1-4; TRBD1 aligns across 8 bases. The V and J ends lost 6 bases and 10 bases, in that order; junction bases with no gene match: 13. Germline-derived CDR1 and CDR2 are LNHDA and SQIVND (reference sequence). The CDR3 runs to 15 residues. The CDR3 coding sequence is TGTGCCAGTAGGGCATCGGACAGGGATATTGGAAAACTGTTTTTT. Amino acid sequence: CASRASDRDIGKLFF.

This clone was observed a few times. This rearrangement joins TRBV7-3 to TRBJ2-3; 10 bases match TRBD2. The V segment lost 4 bases and the J segment 3 bases; nucleotides outside the gene matches: 7. CDR3 length equals 16 residues. Looked up from germline, CDR1 is SGHTA and CDR2 is FQGTGA. CDR3 region: CASSSHSGRTTDTQYF. The CDR3 DNA reads TGTGCCAGCAGCTCCCATAGCGGGAGGACTACAGATACGCAGTATTTT.

The gene calls are TRBV11-3 and TRBJ1-1; D is undetermined. Deletions cut 1 base from V and 1 base from J, with 4 bases between. This CDR3 is 13 amino acids long. CDR1 is SGHNT, CDR2 YENEEA, per germline. The CDR3 here is CASSLGENTEAFF. CDR3 DNA: TGTGCCAGCAGCTTAGGAGAGAACACTGAAGCTTTCTTT.

This chain links TRBV30 with TRBJ1-1, with D possibly being TRBD1 (5 bases). The germline CDR1 and CDR2 sequences are GTSNPN and SVGIG (reference sequence). This CDR3 has 14 residues. Written as DNA, the CDR3 is TGTGCTGGTGGGGCAGCCCCCATGAACACTGAAGCTTTCTTT. This sequence encodes CAGGAAPMNTEAFF. Full variable domain (rest looked up from reference TRBV30 and TRBJ1-1): SQTIHQWPATLVQPVGSPLSLECTVEGTSNPNLYWYRQAAGRGLQLLFYSVGIGQISSEVPQNLSASRPQDRQFILSSKKLLLSDSGFYLCAGGAAPMNTEAFFGQGTRLTVV.